The 21 T cell receptor beta chains presented below share a single source sample, sequenced in a study of CD8 T cells in Susac syndrome. RNA amounts of about 0.45 to 1 ug underwent reverse transcription with random hexamers. TCRdb re-called the immunoSEQ multiplex PCR reads through MiXCR, storing one row per CDR3 protein. The sample lists more than 150,000 distinct CDR3 sequences, around 94% occurring once. The material sequenced was CD4+ T cells from PBMCs. The receptors stem from a human donor in good health.

Details on this clonotype: At one end the junction does not follow the germline gene, possibly because of a read error. The chain combines TRBV9 with TRBJ1-1; D is unclear. CDR1 and CDR2 (germline): SGDLS, YYNGEE. The CDR3 consists of 12 residues. The CDR3 reads CTSSVRDGEAFF. As DNA, the CDR3 is TGTACCAGCAGCGTAAGAGACGGTGAAGCTTTCTTT. The full variable domain, completed using reference TRBV9 and TRBJ1-1, is DSGVTQTPKHLITATGQRVTLRCSPRSGDLSVYWYQQSLDQGLQFLIQYYNGEERAKGNILERFSAQQFPDLHSELNLSSLELGDSALYFCTSSVRDGEAFFGQGTRLTVV.

The sample holds one count of this clonotype. This chain links TRBV30 with TRBJ1-1; D might be TRBD1 (6 bases). The CDR3 length is 12 residues. CDR1 and CDR2 from the germline V gene are GTSNPN and SVGIG (reference sequence). V lost 3 bases and J 6 bases, leaving 11 bases between the germline ends. The CDR3 DNA reads as TGTGCCTGGAGCGGAGGACAGTCTGAAGCTTTCTTT. Its translation: CAWSGGQSEAFF. Full variable domain (remainder filled in from reference TRBV30 and TRBJ1-1): SQTIHQWPATLVQPVGSPLSLECTVEGTSNPNLYWYRQAAGRGLQLLFYSVGIGQISSEVPQNLSASRPQDRQFILSSKKLLLSDSGFYLCAWSGGQSEAFFGQGTRLTVV.

V and J are TRBV2 and TRBJ2-5, with a possible D match to TRBD1 (6 bases). The length of the CDR3 is 15 residues. Germline V gives CDR1 SNHLY, CDR2 FYNNEI. V lost 2 bases, J lost 2 bases, and 12 bases lay in between. CDR3 bases: TGTGCCAGCAGTGAACAGGGGCCGGGTCAAGAGACCCAGTACTTC. Translating it yields CASSEQGPGQETQYF.

The V gene is TRBV1, the J gene TRBJ2-7; TRBD2, the table's D call, lacks a check against the DNA. TRBV1 is a pseudogene segment. This CDR3 contains 18 residues. Here the CDR3 DNA reads TGCACCAGCAGCCAGCTCGCGACTAGCGGGGGACCTTCCTACGAGCAGTACTTC. This sequence encodes CTSSQLATSGGPSYEQYF.

This clonotype showed up just once. The chain recombines TRBV20-1 with TRBJ2-1; D is undetermined. The CDR3 has 15 residues. From germline, CDR1 is DFQATT and CDR2 SNEGSKA (reference sequence). The V and J ends lost 3 bases and 7 bases respectively, with 19 bases between them. The CDR3 loop reads CSARPRRLLGNEQFF. The CDR3 DNA reads as TGCAGTGCTAGGCCTAGGCGGCTGCTTGGGAATGAGCAGTTCTTC.

This clonotype appeared once. V and J are TRBV10-3 and TRBJ2-6; D is undetermined. Trimming pared 5 bases from V and 2 bases from J, leaving 19 bases between. From germline, CDR1 is ENHRY and CDR2 SYGVKD. This CDR3 is 18 amino acids long. The CDR3 sequence is CAISQRVTDNTGANVLTF. The CDR3 DNA follows: TGTGCCATCAGTCAAAGGGTGACGGATAATACTGGGGCCAACGTCCTGACTTTC.

The chain has TRBV20-1 and TRBJ1-2, with 9 bases fitting TRBD1. The CDR3 runs to 12 residues. CDR1 and CDR2 (germline): DFQATT, SNEGSKA (reference sequence). After removal of 6 bases from V and 8 bases from J, the junction contained 7 bases not matched to a gene. CDR3: CSAGGQGGGYTF. The CDR3 bases are TGCAGTGCAGGGGGACAGGGAGGAGGCTACACCTTC.

J is TRBJ1-2 and V is TRBV4-3; D is unclear. The CDR3 runs 15 residues. V was trimmed by 0 bases and J by 2 bases, leaving 10 bases between them. The germline V gene encodes CDR1 LGHNA and CDR2 YSLEER. CDR3 residues: CASSQDAGGNYGYTF. The CDR3 DNA follows: TGCGCCAGCAGCCAAGATGCGGGCGGCAACTATGGCTACACCTTC.

This chain uses TRBV5-1 with TRBJ2-3; D assignment may be TRBD1 or TRBD2 (9 bases each). This CDR3 region has 16 residues. Germline V gives CDR1 SGHRS, CDR2 YFSETQ. With 0 bases removed from V and 9 bases from J, the gap between germline ends came to 20 bases. The CDR3, as DNA: TGCGCCAGCAGCTTGGACGGGACAGGGACTAGCACAACGCAGTATTTT. It codes for CASSLDGTGTSTTQYF.

This clonotype was seen more than once but under ten times. The chain carries TRBV9 and TRBJ1-4, with 7 bases lining up with TRBD1. The V and J ends lost 2 bases and 4 bases, in that order; junction bases with no gene match: 5. This CDR3 comprises 15 residues. Germline CDR1 and CDR2: SGDLS and YYNGEE. The CDR3: CASSVTGTDNEKLFF. The CDR3 DNA follows: TGTGCCAGCAGCGTGACCGGGACAGATAATGAAAAACTGTTTTTT.

CDR3 sequence: CASSLGWRTGELFF. CDR3 coding DNA: TGTGCCAGCAGTTTAGGCTGGCGGACCGGGGAGCTGTTTTTT. The chain joins TRBV12-3 or TRBV12-4 to TRBJ2-2; D ambiguous. V lost 1 base, J lost 5 bases, and 8 bases lay in between. The CDR3 contains 14 residues.

This sequence joins TRBV30 and TRBJ1-1; D remains unclear. Germline assignment: CDR1 GTSNPN and CDR2 SVGIG (reference sequence). The CDR3 spans 14 residues. The ends were cut back, 7 bases at V and 1 base at J, with 16 bases in the middle. CDR3 DNA: TGTGCCTCCTTTACACCTTCTCGGAACACTGAAGCTTTCTTT. Encoded protein: CASFTPSRNTEAFF. The full variable domain, in which reference TRBV30 and TRBJ1-1 provide the parts outside the CDR3, is SQTIHQWPATLVQPVGSPLSLECTVEGTSNPNLYWYRQAAGRGLQLLFYSVGIGQISSEVPQNLSASRPQDRQFILSSKKLLLSDSGFYLCASFTPSRNTEAFFGQGTRLTVV.

V usage is TRBV29-1 and J usage is TRBJ2-2; possible D gene TRBD2, 5 bases. The germline V gene has CDR1 SQVTM and CDR2 ANQGSEA. The V end lost 7 bases, the J end lost 7 bases, and 10 bases lay between the germline ends. The CDR3 loop spans 11 amino acids. Here the CDR3 reads CSARDLGELFF. In nucleotides, the CDR3 is TGCAGCGCCCGGGATCTCGGGGAGCTGTTTTTT.

The chain uses TRBV25-1 and TRBJ1-6; a weak D match, TRBD1 (5 bases). The ends were cut back, 2 bases at V and 9 bases at J, with 14 bases in the middle. The CDR3 runs 15 residues. CDR1 and CDR2 (germline): MGHDK, SYGVNS. This CDR3 reads CASSEVGRAGSPLHF. CDR3 bases: TGTGCCAGCAGTGAAGTCGGCAGGGCGGGTTCACCCCTCCACTTT.

This chain links TRBV24-1 with TRBJ2-1; D is unresolved. The germline V and J ends were trimmed by 8 bases and 7 bases, with 14 bases remaining between them. CDR3 size: 13 residues. Germline lookup yields CDR1 KGHDR and CDR2 SFDVKD. The CDR3 is CATMGRSGNEQFF. In DNA, the CDR3 is TGTGCCACCATGGGTAGGAGTGGGAATGAGCAGTTCTTC.

This rearrangement joins TRBV9 to TRBJ1-3, with D uncertain. Germline loops: CDR1 SGDLS, CDR2 YYNGEE. V was cut by 0 bases and J by 2 bases, with 9 bases left in between. This CDR3 region has 15 residues. CDR3 loop: CASSVEMGTGNTIYF. DNA for the CDR3: TGTGCCAGCAGCGTAGAAATGGGAACTGGAAACACCATATATTTT. Based on the CDR3 plus reference TRBV9 and TRBJ1-3, the full variable domain is DSGVTQTPKHLITATGQRVTLRCSPRSGDLSVYWYQQSLDQGLQFLIQYYNGEERAKGNILERFSAQQFPDLHSELNLSSLELGDSALYFCASSVEMGTGNTIYFGEGSWLTVV.

The rearrangement joins TRBV5-1 to TRBJ2-5; perhaps TRBD1 as D (5 bases). Per the germline V gene, CDR1 is SGHRS and CDR2 is YFSETQ. V lost 1 base, J lost 1 base, and 8 bases lay in between. The CDR3 is 14 residues long. CDR3 region: CASSLRQSQETQYF. Written as DNA, the CDR3 is TGCGCCAGCAGCTTGAGACAGAGCCAAGAGACCCAGTACTTC.

The rearrangement links TRBV6-2 or TRBV6-3 to TRBJ2-7; a possible D gene is TRBD1 (6 bases). The CDR3 is made up of 12 amino acids. The germline V gene has CDR1 MNHEY and CDR2 SVGEGT. Trimming removed 8 bases at V and 6 bases at J, with 14 bases between. This CDR3 is CASGNRVGEQYF. For the CDR3, the DNA is TGTGCCAGCGGAAACAGGGTAGGCGAGCAGTACTTC.

This chain links TRBV30 with TRBJ2-7, with 9 bases aligning to TRBD1. The germline CDR1 and CDR2 sequences are GTSNPN and SVGIG (reference sequence). The CDR3 is 12 residues long. The ends lost 0 bases at V and 8 bases at J; junction bases unmatched: 2. The CDR3 coding sequence is TGTGCCTGGAGTGTTGGACAGGGGCAGCAGTACTTC. The encoded protein is CAWSVGQGQQYF.

This clonotype is a singleton in its sample. The chain has TRBV2 and TRBJ2-4; D could derive from TRBD1 or TRBD2 (5 bases each). Deletions cut 1 base from V and 0 bases from J, with 7 bases between. The CDR3 has 15 amino acids. Germline loops: CDR1 SNHLY, CDR2 FYNNEI. The CDR3: CASSEGGTAKNIQYF. The CDR3, as DNA: TGTGCCAGCAGTGAAGGAGGGACAGCCAAAAACATTCAGTACTTC.

V is TRBV7-3 and J is TRBJ2-1; TRBD2 agrees at 10 bases. The V segment lost 0 bases and the J segment 6 bases; nucleotides outside the gene matches: 5. Germline V lookup: CDR1 SGHTA, CDR2 FQGTGA. The CDR3 has 16 residues. DNA of the CDR3: TGTGCCAGCAGCTTAACCGGGACTAGCGCTCTCAATGAGCAGTTCTTC. It yields the protein CASSLTGTSALNEQFF.